The following is a T cell receptor (beta chain) sequence with its context. Its recognized antigen is unknown. No much larger clone exists at a distance of one base, and base qualities are not known. TCRbeta CDR3 regions were amplified from genomic DNA using the immunoSEQ Assay, a bias-controlled multiplex PCR. Concerning the study's data processing: Within the assay, amplification of reference gene primers was used to estimate how many nucleated cells each sample contained. To quantify the absolute abundance of each unique TCRbeta CDR3 rearrangement, sequence reads were collapsed and filtered. For each sample, productive Simpson clonality was calculated as the square root of Simpson's diversity index over productive rearrangements. The source is immuneACCESS, and TCRdb retained only in-frame sequences with V and J called. Part of the clones is not carried over; for the studies checked, unresolved V genes explain less than half of this, and the remainder is unexplained. The D gene and trimming were derived from the DNA, and the V and J assignments and clone size from that table. The sample contains about 29,000 clones, around 85% of them found a single time. 28% of the sample is in the top ten clones.

This record belongs to a study of blood T cell repertoires in COVID-19 (dated by TCRdb to 2020 to 2022). With respect to the entire study: The collaborator samples originated in the United States, Italy and Spain and spanned the acute and convalescent phases of COVID-19. The dataset comprised deeply sampled blood TCRbeta repertoires from subjects exposed to, actively infected with, or recovered from COVID-19. A de-identified subject ID, COVID-19 status, age in years and sex were almost always included in the sample metadata. Samples were obtained from the ongoing ImmuneRACE study (first 160 participants) and from 1,200 or so subjects provided by 6 global collaborators. Where HLA class I and class II types were available, the types were taken from metadata supplied by the sample provider, not from assay-based typing. The prospective study material was composed of cDNA or gDNA derived from T cells, B-cell-depleted T cells, or PBMCs. The repertoires were made available in a free public database intended to serve as a resource for research on the immune response to SARS-CoV-2.

The cysteine opens and the phenylalanine closes a CDR3 of 13 amino acids. This entry keeps only the CDR3 DNA: 39 bases, framed from base 1. V gives up 10 bases and J gives up 1 base, and the segment between their germline ends measures 12 bases. Taken from the germline V gene (reference sequence), the CDR1 and CDR2 loops are LNHDA and SQIVND. General findings and caveats noted by the study authors: The amount of clinical and demographic metadata varied by source and participant and was provided uncurated.

At one collaborating source in Seattle, patients were enrolled during active infection and were followed longitudinally through the course of disease. Collaborating institutions collected whole blood in K2EDTA tubes following their own protocols. For TCRbeta analysis, collaborators shipped samples in one of three forms: frozen whole blood, isolated PBMCs, or DNA extracted from either of those sample types. This sequence was found in a woman older than 75 with COVID-19, enrolled during active disease. Sample: peripheral blood. The sequence joins TRBV19 to TRBJ2-3, and possibly TRBD2, on 5 matching bases. The CDR3 amino acid sequence is: CATSGSGTDTQYF. The sequenced DNA: TGTGCCACTTCCGGTAGCGGCACAGATACGCAGTATTTT.